This T cell receptor beta chain derives from a study of blood T cell repertoires in COVID-19. About the research overall: Nucleic acid was either cDNA or gDNA, and it came from T cells, B-cell-depleted T cells, or PBMCs.

Germline-derived CDR1 and CDR2 are SQVTM and ANQGSEA. This CDR3 contains 13 residues. V was trimmed by 2 bases and J by 2 bases, leaving 9 bases between them. Authors' processing steps: Estimated nucleated cell counts came from reference gene primer amplification. TCRdb keeps only in-frame clones here, not all; method: immunoSEQ multiplex PCR. The D gene and trimming were derived from the DNA, and the V and J assignments and clone size from that table. The sample holds about 100,000 clones, around 86% seen once. The chain is built from TRBV29-1 and TRBJ2-5, with a weak D call TRBD1 (6 bases). This TCR was recovered from a middle-aged man with active or convalescent COVID-19. Sequenced: peripheral blood. The CDR3 is CSVERTEQETQYF. In nucleotides, the CDR3 is TGCAGCGTTGAAAGGACAGAACAAGAGACCCAGTACTTC.